This T cell receptor (beta chain) was retrieved from a study of T cell changes during pregnancy in multiple sclerosis. The repertoire was sequenced with immunoSEQ multiplex PCR; TCRdb's copy has only in-frame clones and lacks some. The sample has nearly 60,000 clones; 75% to 95% are singletons. Material: CD4+ T cells from peripheral blood mononuclear cells, obtained after pregnancy. This sequence was found in a female donor in good health, enrolled as a control in a pregnancy study.

CDR3 region: CASSSLSGQGSETQYF. CDR3 coding DNA: TGTGCCAGCAGTTCACTTTCGGGACAGGGGTCAGAGACCCAGTACTTC. V gene TRBV6-6 combines with J gene TRBJ2-5; 10 nucleotides agree with TRBD1. The CDR3 is 16 residues long. Germline V gives CDR1 MNHNY, CDR2 SVGAGI (reference sequence). Losses at the gene ends were 4 bases for V and 4 bases for J; bases not matched to a gene: 9.